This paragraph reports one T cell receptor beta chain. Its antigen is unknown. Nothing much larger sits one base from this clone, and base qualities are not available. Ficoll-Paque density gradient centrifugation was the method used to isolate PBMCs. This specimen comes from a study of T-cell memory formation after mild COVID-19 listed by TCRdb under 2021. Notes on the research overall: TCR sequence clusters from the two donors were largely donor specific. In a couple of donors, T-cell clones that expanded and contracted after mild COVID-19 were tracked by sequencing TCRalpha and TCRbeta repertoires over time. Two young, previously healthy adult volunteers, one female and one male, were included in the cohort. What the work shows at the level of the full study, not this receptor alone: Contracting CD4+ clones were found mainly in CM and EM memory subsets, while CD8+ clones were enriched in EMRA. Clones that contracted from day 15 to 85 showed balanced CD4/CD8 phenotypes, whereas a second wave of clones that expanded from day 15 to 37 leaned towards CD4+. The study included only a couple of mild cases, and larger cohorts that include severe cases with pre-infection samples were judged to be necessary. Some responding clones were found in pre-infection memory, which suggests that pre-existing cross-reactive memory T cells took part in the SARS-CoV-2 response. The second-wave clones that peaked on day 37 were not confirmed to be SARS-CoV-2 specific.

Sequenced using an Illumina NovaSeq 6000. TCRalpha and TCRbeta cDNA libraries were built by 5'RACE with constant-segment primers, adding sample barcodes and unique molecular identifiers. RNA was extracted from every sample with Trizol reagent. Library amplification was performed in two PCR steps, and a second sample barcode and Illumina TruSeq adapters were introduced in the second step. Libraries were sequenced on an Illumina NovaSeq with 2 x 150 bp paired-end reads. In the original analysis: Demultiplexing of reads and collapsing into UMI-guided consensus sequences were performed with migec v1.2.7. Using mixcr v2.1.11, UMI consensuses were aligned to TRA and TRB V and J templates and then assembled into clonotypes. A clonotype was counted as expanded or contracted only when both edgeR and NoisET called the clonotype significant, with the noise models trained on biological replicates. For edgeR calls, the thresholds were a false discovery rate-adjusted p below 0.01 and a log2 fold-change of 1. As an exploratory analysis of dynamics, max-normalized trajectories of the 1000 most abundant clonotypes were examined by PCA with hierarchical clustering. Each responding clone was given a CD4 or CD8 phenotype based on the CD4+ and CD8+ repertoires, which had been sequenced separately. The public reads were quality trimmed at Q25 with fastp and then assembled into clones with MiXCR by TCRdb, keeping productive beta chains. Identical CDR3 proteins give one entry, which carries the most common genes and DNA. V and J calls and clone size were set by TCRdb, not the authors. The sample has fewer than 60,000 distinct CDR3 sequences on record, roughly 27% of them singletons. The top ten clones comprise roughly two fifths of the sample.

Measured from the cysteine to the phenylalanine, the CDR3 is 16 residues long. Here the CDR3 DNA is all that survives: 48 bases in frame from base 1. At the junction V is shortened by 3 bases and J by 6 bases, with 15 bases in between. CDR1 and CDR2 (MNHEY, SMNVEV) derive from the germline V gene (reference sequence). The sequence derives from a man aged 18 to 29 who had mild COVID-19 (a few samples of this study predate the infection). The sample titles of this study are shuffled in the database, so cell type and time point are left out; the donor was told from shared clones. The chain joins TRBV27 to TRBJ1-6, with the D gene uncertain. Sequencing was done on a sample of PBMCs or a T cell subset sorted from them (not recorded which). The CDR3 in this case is CASSFSFAGSNSPLHF. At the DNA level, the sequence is TGTGCCAGCAGTTTCTCTTTCGCGGGGAGTAATTCACCCCTCCACTTT.